This TCR beta chain was identified in a study of blood T cell repertoires in COVID-19. Study in general: Acute-phase and convalescent COVID-19 samples originated in the United States, Italy and Spain. PBMCs, B-cell-depleted T cells, or T cells were the source of the cDNA or gDNA that made up the material.

This table comes from immunoSEQ multiplex PCR, and its TCRdb copy is limited to in-frame clones, with some not included. The sample shows roughly 200,000 clones, around 80% of them seen only once. Seattle patients were enrolled during active infection and followed longitudinally. V lost 5 bases and J lost 4, with 11 bases in between. Germline V lookup: CDR1 SGHTA, CDR2 FQGNSA. The CDR3 is 13 amino acids. The specimen was peripheral blood. The rearrangement uses TRBV7-2 and TRBJ1-2; D is unclear. This TCR was recovered from a woman of 80 years or more with COVID-19, enrolled during active disease. The chain's CDR3 is CASSPRRSYGYTF. The CDR3 bases are TGTGCCAGCAGCCCCCGTAGGAGCTATGGCTACACCTTC.